The 21 T cell receptor beta chains below were found in one sample sequenced in a study of metastatic and nonmetastatic thyroid tumors. From the PCR reads, TCRdb re-called clones with MiXCR. Of 20,000 to 25,000 clones listed, roughly 13% are singletons. Every patient underwent thyroid surgery untreated. Material for sequencing was blood. Source of these receptors: a female donor with papillary thyroid cancer or a benign thyroid nodule (not recorded which). Some clones in this sample may be carry-over from other donors' samples.

This clone has a count of ten or more. The V gene is TRBV5-1, the J gene TRBJ2-3, with D unclear. With 2 bases removed from V and 0 bases from J, the gap between germline ends came to 13 bases. This CDR3 has 16 residues. Per the germline V gene, CDR1 is SGHRS and CDR2 is YFSETQ. CDR3 in DNA: TGCGCCAGCAGCTTTATGTTCCGTTCTAGCACAGATACGCAGTATTTT. Its protein product is CASSFMFRSSTDTQYF.

Regarding this clone: Compared with germline, one end of the junction differs, possibly owing to a read error. The CDR3 DNA reads TGTGCCAACAGTTACGGCGGCTCCTACCAGCAGTACTTC. Amino acid sequence: CANSYGGSYQQYF. J is TRBJ2-7 and V is TRBV6-5; D is unresolved. The CDR3 spans 13 residues. Looked up from germline, CDR1 is MNHEY and CDR2 is SVGAGI.

This clone has at least ten counts. CDR3 sequence: CASSQSLGRETQYF. Written as DNA, the CDR3 is TGCGCCAGCAGCCAATCCCTAGGGAGAGAGACCCAGTACTTC. V gene TRBV4-1 combines with J gene TRBJ2-5, with a tentative D call TRBD2 (5 bases). Germline-derived CDR1 and CDR2 are MGHRA and YSYEKL. The CDR3 totals 14 residues. V lost 2 bases, J lost 4 bases, and 11 bases lay in between.

This clone was recorded many times. CDR3 bases: TGTGCCAGCAGCTTAGAACAGGGGCTCTATCAGCCCCAGCATTTT. This translates into CASSLEQGLYQPQHF. The chain carries TRBV7-2 and TRBJ1-5; 7 bases agree with TRBD1. Germline assignment: CDR1 SGHTA and CDR2 FQGNSA. V shed 1 base, J shed 5 bases, and the junction held 5 bases outside the gene matches. The CDR3 is 15 residues long.

This clone appeared many times. In nucleotides, the CDR3 is TGTGCCAGCAGCACCGGGACAGGGGGCGGACAGCCCCAGCATTTT. As protein: CASSTGTGGGQPQHF. The chain uses TRBV7-2 and TRBJ1-5, with TRBD1 matching over 12 bases. This CDR3 has 15 residues. Unmatched junction bases numbered 6, after V lost 5 bases and J lost 7 bases. The germline CDR1 and CDR2 sequences are SGHTA and FQGNSA.

This clone was counted many times. This chain links TRBV5-4 with TRBJ1-5; maybe TRBD1 (5 bases). Trimming cost V 2 bases and J 0 bases, with 21 bases left between them. The CDR3 consists of 19 residues. Germline V gene lookup returns CDR1 SGHNT and CDR2 YYREEE (reference sequence). The CDR3 loop reads CASSFGGAKGLYSNQPQHF. The DNA of the CDR3 is TGTGCCAGCAGCTTTGGCGGGGCCAAGGGCCTTTATAGCAATCAGCCCCAGCATTTT.

A word on this clone: A read error is possible here, since a much larger clone lies one base away. The sample contains more than one DNA sequence encoding this CDR3. The chain has TRBV5-4 and TRBJ2-1; 7 bases align to TRBD2. J gave up 4 bases and V 4 bases, and 8 bases lay outside the gene matches. CDR1 SGHNT and CDR2 YYREEE come from the germline V gene (reference sequence). This CDR3 is 15 amino acids long. Here the CDR3 reads CASSTGGGSYNEQFF. The CDR3, as DNA: TGTGCCAGCAGCACGGGAGGTGGCTCATACAATGAGCAGTTCTTC.

The chain couples TRBV6-2 or TRBV6-3 to TRBJ2-3, with TRBD2 matching over 12 bases. The CDR3 consists of 17 residues. Germline V gene data show CDR1 as MNHEY and CDR2 as SVGEGT. V trimming: 6 bases; J trimming: 5 bases; junction bases outside the gene matches: 12. The CDR3 DNA follows: TGTGCCAGCAGAGACAAACTAGCGGGAGGAGGAGTAGATACGCAGTATTTT. This encodes CASRDKLAGGGVDTQYF.

This clone qualifies as medium-sized. V usage is TRBV27 and J usage is TRBJ2-2; D possibly uses TRBD1 or TRBD2 (5 bases each). V was clipped by 3 bases and J by 3 bases, with 14 bases between them. The CDR3 is made up of 16 amino acids. Germline CDR1 reads MNHEY; CDR2 reads SMNVEV (reference sequence). CDR3 DNA sequence: TGTGCCAGCAGTTTGAGGGGATTACGAGACACCGGGGAGCTGTTTTTT. It translates to CASSLRGLRDTGELFF.

This clone was detected many times. The junction and the germline gene differ at one end; a read error may be behind it. Other nucleotide sequences from this sample produce the same CDR3. The CDR3 DNA follows: TGTGCTAGCAGCAAGGACAGAACCTATGGCTACACCTTC. Protein: CASSKDRTYGYTF. The J gene is TRBJ1-2, the V gene TRBV7-7; perhaps TRBD1 as D (6 bases). The germline gives CDR1 SSHAT, CDR2 FNYEAQ (reference sequence). This CDR3 contains 13 residues.

This clone was found many times. This chain links TRBV7-9 with TRBJ2-7, with D possibly being TRBD1 (6 bases). CDR1 is SEHNR and CDR2 is FQNEAQ in the germline V gene (reference sequence). The CDR3 totals 14 residues. V shed 5 bases and J shed 1 base, with 12 bases lying between them. Written as DNA, the CDR3 is TGTGCCAGCAGCAGGACAGTTTCTTCCTACGAGCAGTACTTC. Translating gives CASSRTVSSYEQYF. Together with reference TRBV7-9 and TRBJ2-7, the CDR3 gives the full variable domain: DTGVSQNPRHKITKRGQNVTFRCDPISEHNRLYWYRQTLGQGPEFLTYFQNEAQLEKSRLLSDRFSAERPKGSFSTLEIQRTEQGDSAMYLCASSRTVSSYEQYFGPGTRLTVT.

This clone was found many times. The V and J genes are TRBV7-2 and TRBJ2-7; no definite D call. CDR1 is SGHTA, CDR2 FQGNSA, per germline. The CDR3 is made up of 12 amino acids. Trimming removed 3 bases at V and 2 bases at J, with 5 bases between. The CDR3 DNA reads as TGTGCCAGCAGCTTGGCTACCTACGAGCAGTACTTC. Its translation is CASSLATYEQYF.

As concerns this clone: A much larger clone differs by one base, so this may be a read error. The gene calls are TRBV11-1 and TRBJ2-1, with 9 bases matching TRBD2. V was pared by 11 bases and J by 5 bases, with 13 bases of the junction left unmatched. Germline V gene sequence: CDR1 SGHAT, CDR2 FQDESV (reference sequence). This CDR3 is built from 15 residues. The CDR3 DNA follows: TGTGCCGGCATAGCGGGAGTCAGTTTGCACAATGAGCAGTTCTTC. Translated: CAGIAGVSLHNEQFF.

In its sample, this clone was seen many times. The rearrangement links TRBV10-1 to TRBJ1-2; D might be TRBD1 (6 bases). This CDR3 spans 13 amino acids. Germline CDR1 reads WNHNN; CDR2 reads SYGVQD (reference sequence). V was cut by 5 bases and J by 2 bases, with 9 bases left in between. The CDR3 nucleotides are TGCGCCAGCAGTTGGACAGCGAACTATGGCTACACCTTC. This gives the protein CASSWTANYGYTF.

This clone was seen many times. The V gene is TRBV4-2, the J gene TRBJ1-4; D is undetermined. CDR3 size: 15 residues. The V end was cut by 0 bases, the J end by 0 bases, with 5 bases between. Germline lookup yields CDR1 LGHNA and CDR2 YNFKEQ. The CDR3 sequence: CASSQDRSTNEKLFF. In DNA form, the CDR3 reads TGTGCCAGCAGCCAAGATCGCTCAACTAATGAAAAACTGTTTTTT.

This clone has at least ten counts. The gene calls are TRBV12-5 and TRBJ1-2; D gene unclear. Germline loops: CDR1 LGHNT, CDR2 FRNRAP. The CDR3 is made up of 13 amino acids. Trimming cost V 3 bases and J 5 bases, with 10 bases left between them. CDR3 amino acids: CASGLRQAYGYTF. For the CDR3, the DNA is TGTGCTAGTGGTTTAAGGCAGGCTTATGGCTACACCTTC.

The chain carries TRBV5-1 and TRBJ1-2; D may be TRBD1 (5 bases). This CDR3 is built from 15 residues. In germline, CDR1 is SGHRS, CDR2 YFSETQ. Between the trimmed V and J ends, which lost 1 base and 6 bases, there was a span of 16 bases. DNA for the CDR3: TGCGCCAGCAGCTTGAGAGACAGTGGATACGATGGCTACACCTTC. Protein sequence: CASSLRDSGYDGYTF.

By proportion, this clone is medium-sized (0.01 to 0.1%). The chain uses TRBV10-1 and TRBJ1-2, with a weak D call TRBD1 (6 bases). This CDR3 spans 14 amino acids. The V end was cut by 0 bases, the J end by 7 bases, with 12 bases between. CDR1 and CDR2 (germline): WNHNN, SYGVQD (reference sequence). The CDR3 DNA is TGCGCCAGCAGTGAGTCCAGGGGCGCTGGTGGCTACACCTTC. Translated: CASSESRGAGGYTF.

CDR3 loop: CASSPISGANYGYTF. The CDR3 DNA follows: TGTGCCAGCAGCCCTATCTCAGGGGCGAACTATGGCTACACCTTC. The chain combines TRBV5-5 with TRBJ1-2; weak D call: TRBD1 (6 bases). The CDR3 is 15 amino acids. Between the trimmed V and J ends, which lost 4 bases and 2 bases, there was a span of 15 bases. CDR1 and CDR2 from the germline V gene are SGHKS and YYEKEE (reference sequence).

This clone is medium-sized in the sample. CDR3 region: CASSGQFSLIMNTEAFF. The CDR3 DNA reads TGTGCCAGCAGTGGACAGTTCAGCTTGATAATGAACACTGAAGCTTTCTTT. The chain links TRBV6-2 or TRBV6-3 to TRBJ1-1, with a weak D call TRBD1 (6 bases). V was cut by 5 bases and J by 0 bases, with 19 bases left in between. The CDR3 loop spans 17 amino acids. CDR1 is MNHEY and CDR2 is SVGEGT in the germline V gene.

This clone was observed at least ten times. This chain joins TRBV4-1 and TRBJ2-5, with TRBD2 matching 7 bases. The CDR3 is 15 amino acids. Per germline, CDR1 MGHRA and CDR2 YSYEKL. Trimming took 1 base from V and 4 from J; bases not matched to a gene: 6. CDR3 DNA: TGCGCCAGCAGCCAAGTGTCTCCGGGGGGAGAGACCCAGTACTTC. This codes for CASSQVSPGGETQYF.